This TCR beta chain was recovered during a study of cytomegalovirus exposure and HLA in healthy donors. Study-level findings and limits: In vitro, a few CMV-associated chains proved specific for CMV antigens. Later analysis showed most CMV-associated TCR beta chains appearing HLA-restricted.

As regards this clone: Its antigen is as yet unknown.

V was trimmed by 1 base and J by 6 bases, leaving 12 bases between them. The CDR3 spans 14 residues. The germline V gene has CDR1 SGHTA and CDR2 FQGNSA. In the PCR, 60 Vbeta and 13 Jbeta primers were used. Produced via immunoSEQ multiplex PCR; TCRdb's table is partial and in-frame only. The sample holds 100,000 or so clones, 74% seen once. There were likely unrecorded immune exposures, though donors were nominally healthy when sampled. Source material: PBMCs. V and J are TRBV7-2 and TRBJ1-2, with TRBD1 as a possible D gene (5 bases). The TCR comes from a man aged 45-65 years in good health and CMV-seropositive. CDR3 sequence: CASSLVWRGNGYTF. The CDR3 coding sequence is TGTGCCAGCAGCTTAGTATGGAGGGGTAATGGCTACACCTTC.